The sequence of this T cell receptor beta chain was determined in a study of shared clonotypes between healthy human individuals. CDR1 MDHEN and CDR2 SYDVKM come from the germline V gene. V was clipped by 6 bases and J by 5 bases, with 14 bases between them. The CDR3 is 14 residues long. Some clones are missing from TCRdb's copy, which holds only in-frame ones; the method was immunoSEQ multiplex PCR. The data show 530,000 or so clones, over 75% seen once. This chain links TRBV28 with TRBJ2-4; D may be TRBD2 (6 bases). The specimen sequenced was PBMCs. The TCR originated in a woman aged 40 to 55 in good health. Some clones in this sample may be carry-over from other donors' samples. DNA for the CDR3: TGTGCCAGCAGGCTATCTAGCGACCAAAACATTCAGTACTTC. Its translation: CASRLSSDQNIQYF. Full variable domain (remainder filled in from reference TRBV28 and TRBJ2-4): DVKVTQSSRYLVKRTGEKVFLECVQDMDHENMFWYRQDPGLGLRLIYFSYDVKMKEKGDIPEGYSVSREKKERFSLILESASTNQTSMYLCASRLSSDQNIQYFGAGTRLSVL.